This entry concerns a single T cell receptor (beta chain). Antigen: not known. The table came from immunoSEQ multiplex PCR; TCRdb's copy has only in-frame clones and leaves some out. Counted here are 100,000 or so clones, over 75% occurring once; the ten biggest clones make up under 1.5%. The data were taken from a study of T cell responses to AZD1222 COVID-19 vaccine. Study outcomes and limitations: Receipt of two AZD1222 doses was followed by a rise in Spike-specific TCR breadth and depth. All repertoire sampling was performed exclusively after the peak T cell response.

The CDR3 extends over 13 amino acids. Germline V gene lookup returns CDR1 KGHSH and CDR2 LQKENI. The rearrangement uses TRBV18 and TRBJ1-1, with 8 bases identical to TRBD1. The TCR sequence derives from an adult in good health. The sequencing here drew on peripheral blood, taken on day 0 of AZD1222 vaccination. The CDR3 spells CATSQGARTEAFF. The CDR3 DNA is TGTGCGACAAGCCAGGGGGCGCGCACTGAAGCTTTCTTT.